The clone carrying this T cell receptor (beta chain) was seen many times. These data come from a study of prognosis after radiotherapy for stage I lung cancer. Two-round multiplex PCR on genomic DNA was the method by which TCR beta CDR3 was amplified. Primers (each specific to one TRBV or TRBJ gene) were used in first-round PCR. TCRdb reprocessed the multiplex PCR reads via MiXCR and lists one record per CDR3 protein. The profile shows around 30,000 distinct CDR3 sequences, approximately 36% of them singletons. Germline V gene sequence: CDR1 SEHNR, CDR2 FQNEAQ (reference sequence). Between the trimmed V and J ends, which lost 0 bases and 7 bases, there was a span of 12 bases. CDR3 length equals 14 residues.

This rearrangement joins TRBV7-9 to TRBJ1-2; D remains ambiguous. The starting material was PBMCs, obtained before or after stereotactic body radiation therapy (not recorded which). The source is a donor aged 50 or older with non-small cell lung cancer. The CDR3 loop reads CASSLALPTSGYTF. The CDR3 region has the DNA TGTGCCAGCAGCTTAGCGCTTCCGACATCTGGCTACACCTTC.